The following is a T cell receptor beta chain sequence with its context. V was cut by 1 base and J by 2 bases, with 14 bases left in between. Germline V gene data show CDR1 as KGHSH and CDR2 as LQKENI. CDR3 size: 16 residues. Genomic DNA came from blood conventional CD4+ T cells gated CD25-low CD127-high. This record belongs to a study of regulatory and conventional T cells in RAG deficiency. The protocol was immunoSEQ multiplex PCR, while the TCRdb copy is restricted to in-frame clones and leaves out a portion. The repertoire holds roughly 45,000 clones, 75% to 90% seen once, with 0.51% in the top ten. This sample was shared with a second study, whose subject was regulatory T cells. That publication notes: The primer mix had 52 TRBV and 13 TRBJ primers.

The specimen was CD4+ effector T cells sorted from blood. The chain links TRBV18 to TRBJ1-2; TRBD1 is a possible D gene (5 bases). The receptor was isolated from a human donor in good health. The CDR3 is CASSPLQTAQNYGYTF. The CDR3 nucleotides are TGTGCCAGCTCACCACTACAGACAGCTCAAAACTATGGCTACACCTTC.